Sequencing of this T cell receptor beta chain was carried out in a study of beta chain features in type 1 diabetes. Expressed TCRB transcripts were sequenced, since all the RNA that had been isolated was reverse transcribed. Using immunoSEQ multiplex PCR, the repertoire was profiled, and TCRdb retains in-frame clones only, with some absent. The profile shows roughly 250,000 clones, around 21% of them singletons. Findings and caveats of the study: TCRB CDR3s from Type 1 diabetes patients were moderately but significantly shorter in all four CD4+ subsets.

CDR3 length equals 12 residues. Trimming left V 2 bases short and J 5 bases short, with 6 bases between. A word on this clone: Its antigen is unknown.

Specimen: naive CD4+ T cells from blood. The gene calls are TRBV23-1 and TRBJ2-5; unclear D gene. TRBV23-1 qualifies as an ORF whose function is uncertain. This sequence originates from a middle-aged woman with type 1 diabetes. CDR3 nucleotide sequence: TGCGCCAGCAGTCAAGTACAGGAGACCCAGTACTTC. Its translation is CASSQVQETQYF.